One sample yielded the 4 T cell receptor beta chains listed below, sequenced in a study of CD8+CD57+ T cells in acquired aplastic anemia. Genomic DNA, the template, was used for profiling of the TCR beta VDJ and CDR3. Each CDR3 protein gets one entry after TCRdb re-called the reads with MiXCR. The sample comprises hundreds of thousands of distinct CDR3 sequences, about two thirds of which are singletons, and 4% rests with the top ten. The sequencing sample was made of sorted CD4+, CD8+, or CD8+CD57+ T cells (not recorded which) from PBMCs. The receptors here all came from a human donor in good health, serving as a control.

This clonotype occurred a few times. This rearrangement joins TRBV7-2 to TRBJ2-1; D is undetermined. V shed 1 base and J shed 9 bases, with 10 bases lying between them. The length of the CDR3 is 13 residues. Germline assignment: CDR1 SGHTA and CDR2 FQGNSA. CDR3 amino acids: CASSLGPLGEQFF. The DNA for the CDR3 is TGTGCCAGCAGCTTAGGCCCCTTGGGTGAGCAGTTCTTC.

This chain connects TRBV2 to TRBJ1-2, with TRBD1 identical over 7 bases. J gave up 5 bases and V 4 bases, and 7 bases lay outside the gene matches. The length of the CDR3 is 14 residues. Germline CDR1 reads SNHLY; CDR2 reads FYNNEI. In DNA form, the CDR3 reads TGTGCCAGCAGTGGGGGACAGCTTGCGTATGGCTACACCTTC. Protein product: CASSGGQLAYGYTF.

The table lists this clonotype with many counts. The chain is built from TRBV7-2 and TRBJ1-6; a weak D match, TRBD1 (6 bases). V shed 5 bases and J shed 11 bases, with 10 bases lying between them. CDR1 and CDR2 from the germline V gene are SGHTA and FQGNSA. The CDR3 has 12 residues. For the CDR3, the DNA is TGTGCCAGCAGCCTCAGGGGTCCACCCCTCCACTTT. Protein: CASSLRGPPLHF.

V usage is TRBV7-2 and J usage is TRBJ2-3; no clear D gene. The V end lost 0 bases, the J end lost 12 bases, and 22 bases lay between the germline ends. The CDR3 is 16 residues long. Germline V gene lookup returns CDR1 SGHTA and CDR2 FQGNSA. As DNA, the CDR3 is TGTGCCAGCAGCTTAGCGTTGGCAGATACGCAAGATTTTCAGTATTTT. Translating gives CASSLALADTQDFQYF.